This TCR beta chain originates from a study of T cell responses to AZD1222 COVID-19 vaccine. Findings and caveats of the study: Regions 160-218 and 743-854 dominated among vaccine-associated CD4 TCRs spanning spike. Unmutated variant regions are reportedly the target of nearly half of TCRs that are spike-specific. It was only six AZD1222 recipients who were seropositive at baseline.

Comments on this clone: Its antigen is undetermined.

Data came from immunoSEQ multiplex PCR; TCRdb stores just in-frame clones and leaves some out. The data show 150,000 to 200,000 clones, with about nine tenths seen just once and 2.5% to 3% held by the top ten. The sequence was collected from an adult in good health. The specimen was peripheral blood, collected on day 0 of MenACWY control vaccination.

CDR3 in amino acids: CASSQERDLLAKNIQYF. CDR3 nucleotides: TGCGCCAGCAGCCAAGAAAGGGACCTACTAGCCAAAAACATTCAGTACTTC. The chain has TRBV4-3 and TRBJ2-4; the D call may be TRBD1 or TRBD2 (5 bases each). CDR1 and CDR2 from the germline V gene are LGHNA and YSLEER. The V gene lost 0 bases and the J gene lost 0 bases, with 12 bases spanning the gap. The CDR3 loop spans 17 amino acids.